This T cell receptor beta chain was sequenced for a study of T cell repertoires in cytomegalovirus infection (dated by TCRdb to about 2019). For the study in its entirety: Alongside well-studied HLA-B-restricted epitopes, the peptide stimulations were aimed at recently identified HLA-C-restricted CMV epitopes, whose presentation resists viral immunomodulation. The HLA type of each donor mattered for the analysis, because public TCR beta signatures pointed to carriage of CMV infection along with the matching HLA type.

What this sample's treatment or condition label stands for: in vitro stimulation with specific CMV peptide epitopes to enrich CMV-specific T cells. CDR1 and CDR2, per the germline V gene, are MNHEY and SVGAGI. Trimming at the junction amounts to 2 bases on V and 6 bases on J, and the germline ends lie 18 bases apart. The CDR3 covers 16 residues, taking in both the cysteine and the phenylalanine. The only DNA kept is the CDR3, 48 bases in frame from the first base. In regard to this clonotype: The antigen it recognizes is unknown. Base qualities are not provided; no much larger clone lies one nucleotide away.

On the study overall, not on this receptor specifically: Cumulative frequency of public TCR beta family members discriminated carriers of CMV infection plus the relevant HLA type in this cohort and an independent roughly 320-donor cohort. The ex vivo response was dominated by HLA-C-restricted CMV-specific TCR beta clonotypes, and the single most frequent clonotype in two of eight donors was supplied by these HLA-C-restricted clonotypes.

The sample was run on an Illumina HiSeq 1500. The public reads were reprocessed in TCRdb via fastp at Q25 and MiXCR, keeping in-frame beta chains. For every CDR3 protein sequence, its rows merge into one entry that carries the most common genes and DNA. Across this sample there are about 120,000 distinct CDR3 sequences, with 30% to 35% seen only once. The top ten clonotypes cover less than 45% of the sample. The sequenced sample was CD8+ T cells from cultured PBMCs, obtained from culture after CMV antigen stimulation. The receptor chain draws on TRBV6-5 and TRBJ2-3; D gene: possibly TRBD2, on 6 matching bases. This receptor was taken from a human donor in good health (CMV status not recorded). Some clones in this sample may be carry-over from other donors' samples. The CDR3 protein: CASSYGVERAGDTQYF. The DNA sequence reads TGTGCCAGCAGTTACGGGGTTGAGCGGGCCGGGGATACGCAGTATTTT.